This TCR beta chain was sequenced in a study of blood T cell repertoires in COVID-19. Germline V gives CDR1 MDHEN, CDR2 SYDVKM. The CDR3 has 12 amino acids. Trimming stripped 9 bases from V and 11 bases from J, with 17 bases between. Enrolment of Seattle patients took place during active infection, and they were followed longitudinally. Profiling relied on immunoSEQ multiplex PCR, and the TCRdb table lists in-frame clones only, not all of them. The sample shows 250,000 to 350,000 clones, roughly 80% of them seen only once. This TCR derives from a human donor with COVID-19, enrolled during active disease. The donor label of this sample is uncertain. The chain couples TRBV28 to TRBJ1-5; TRBD1 is a possible D gene (6 bases). Sequencing input: peripheral blood. For the CDR3, the DNA is TGTGCCAGTAGAGAACAGGGTAAGGCCCAGCATTTT. It codes for CASREQGKAQHF.